The clone carrying this T cell receptor (beta chain) was picked up a small number of times. Its antigen is unknown. This specimen belongs to a study of blood T cells in healthy people across ages. Broader study findings: Among T cells, TCR beta diversity per million cells dropped roughly linearly as age rose. Because donor CMV status was unknown, expanded clonotype changes were possibly confounded.

The CDR3 is made up of 13 amino acids. V shed 5 bases, J shed 8 bases, and the junction held 4 bases outside the gene matches. For the second PCR, which ran for about 7 to 11 cycles, a sample-barcoded 5' primer and a J-beta primer mix were used. Each CDR3 protein is one row after TCRdb ran MiXCR on the 5' RACE reads. The sample lists approximately 600,000 distinct CDR3 sequences; roughly three fifths were seen once. Drawn from each donor were roughly 10 milliliters of peripheral blood. V and J are TRBV12-3 or TRBV12-4 and TRBJ1-2, with 11 positions matching TRBD1. Sequencing used blood. This sequence originates from a man aged 60-69 years in good health. Here the CDR3 DNA reads TGTGCCAGCAGTCGGACAGGGGGCGAGGGCTACACCTTC. Residues: CASSRTGGEGYTF.